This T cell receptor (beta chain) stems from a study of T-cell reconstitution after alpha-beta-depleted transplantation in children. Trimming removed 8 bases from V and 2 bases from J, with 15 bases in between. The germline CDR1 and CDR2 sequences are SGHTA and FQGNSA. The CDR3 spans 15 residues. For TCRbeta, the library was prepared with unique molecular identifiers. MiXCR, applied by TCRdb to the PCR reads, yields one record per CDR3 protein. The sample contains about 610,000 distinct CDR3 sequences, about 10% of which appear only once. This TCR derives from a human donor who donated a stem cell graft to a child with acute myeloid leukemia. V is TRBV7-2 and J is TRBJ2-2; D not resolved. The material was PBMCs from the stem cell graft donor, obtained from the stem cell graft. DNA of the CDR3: TGTGCCAGCTCTGGGATCCGAGTTAACACCGGGGAGCTGTTTTTT. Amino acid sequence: CASSGIRVNTGELFF.